This TCR beta chain is drawn from a study of blood T cell repertoires in COVID-19. Study background: Acute and convalescent COVID-19 specimens originated in the United States, Italy and Spain. T cells, B-cell-depleted T cells, or PBMCs provided the cDNA or gDNA that served as material.

Per the original methods: Amplification of reference gene primers was used by the study to estimate nucleated cell counts. Sequenced by immunoSEQ multiplex PCR; TCRdb stores in-frame clones only, minus some. The DNA gave D and trimming, while V, J and clone size come from that table. The sample holds 210,000 or so clones, 84% seen once. Germline CDR1 is KGHSH and CDR2 is LQKENI. Trimming left V 3 bases short and J 5 bases short, with 7 bases between. This CDR3 is built from 12 residues. V usage is TRBV18 and J usage is TRBJ1-1; D ambiguous. Sequenced input: peripheral blood. This clonotype originated in a human donor in a cohort sampled during active COVID-19. The CDR3 sequence: CASSPSGTEAFF. CDR3 coding DNA: TGTGCCAGCTCACCTTCGGGAACTGAAGCTTTCTTT. The full variable domain, rest sourced from reference TRBV18 and TRBJ1-1, is NAGVMQNPRHLVRRRGQEARLRCSPMKGHSHVYWYRQLPEEGLKFMVYLQKENIIDESGMPKERFSAEFPKEGPSILRIQQVVRGDSAAYFCASSPSGTEAFFGQGTRLTVV.